A selection of T cell receptor beta chains follows, all from one sample in a study of control samples from healthy donors and cancer patients. Using immunoSEQ multiplex PCR, the repertoire was profiled, and TCRdb retains in-frame clones only, with some absent. This table holds fewer than 60,000 clones, 85% to 95% found once. The sequenced sample was blood. These receptors all come from a man aged 25 to 40 in good health. Both conserved end residues are part of each CDR3. A D gene is named only where the DNA matches it firmly. Expanded clones are given a class, and other clones once, few, many or no size at all.

>TRBV6-4|NA|NA|TRBJ2-2
TGTGCCAGCAGTGACTCCCAGGGGGGCACCGGGGAGCTGTTTTTT
CASSDSQGGTGELFF
>TRBV28|once|TRBD1|TRBJ2-1
TGTGCCAGCAGGGGGGACAGGGGGAGATACAATGAGCAGTTCTTC
CASRGDRGRYNEQFF
>TRBV19|NA|TRBD1|TRBJ2-7
TGTGCCAGTAGTACAGGGACAGGGGGAGGCTACGAGCAGTACTTC
CASSTGTGGGYEQYF
>TRBV9|NA|NA|TRBJ2-5
TGTGCCAGCAGCGTACGTGGGTACCAAGAGACCCAGTACTTC
CASSVRGYQETQYF
>TRBV28|NA|NA|TRBJ2-2
TGTGCCAGCAGTTTACTTGGGGACACCGGGGAGCTGTTTTTT
CASSLLGDTGELFF
>TRBV19|NA|NA|TRBJ1-4
TGTGCCAGTAGTATAATCAGCGAAAAACTGTTTTTT
CASSIISEKLFF
>TRBV2|NA|NA|TRBJ1-3
TGTGCCAGCAGTGTGGTCCGAAACACCATATATTTT
CASSVVRNTIYF
>TRBV6-5|NA|NA|TRBJ2-3
TGTGCCAGCAGTTATCGGGCTAGCGGCACAGATACGCAGTATTTT
CASSYRASGTDTQYF
>TRBV9|NA|NA|TRBJ1-4
TGTGCCAGCAGCGCGTCGACAAGATCTAATGAAAAACTGTTTTTT
CASSASTRSNEKLFF
>TRBV5-1|NA|TRBD2|TRBJ2-2
TGCGCCAGCAGTCCAGCGGGAGTGCGTAACACCGGGGAGCTGTTTTTT
CASSPAGVRNTGELFF
>TRBV28|NA|NA|TRBJ1-2
TGTGCCAGCAGTTTAACCCACCTCGGGGGCTACACCTTC
CASSLTHLGGYTF
>TRBV9|NA|NA|TRBJ1-3
TGTGCCAGCAGCGCTCCCGGGACAAACACCATATATTTT
CASSAPGTNTIYF
>TRBV4-1|NA|TRBD2|TRBJ2-5
TGCGCCAGCAGCCAAGGCCTAGCGGGTGAGGGGTACCAAGAGACCCAGTACTTC
CASSQGLAGEGYQETQYF
>TRBV18|NA|NA|TRBJ1-4
TGTGCCAGCTCACCCCAAAGAATCTCGGAAGAAAAACTGTTTTTT
CASSPQRISEEKLFF
>TRBV14|once|TRBD1|TRBJ1-1
TGTGCCAGCAGCCAAGATCAAGGGACAGGGTGGACTGAAGCTTTCTTT
CASSQDQGTGWTEAFF
>TRBV11-2|NA|NA|TRBJ1-5
TGTGCCAGCAGCTTGCGGGGCAATCAGCCCCAGCATTTT
CASSLRGNQPQHF
>TRBV7-9|NA|NA|TRBJ2-1
TGTGCCAGCAGCTTAGAGTCTAGGACTGGGCAGTTCTTC
CASSLESRTGQFF
>TRBV19|NA|NA|TRBJ2-3
TGTGCCAGTAGTATAGGGGACTGGACATCTAGCACAGATACGCAGTATTTT
CASSIGDWTSSTDTQYF
>TRBV12-3/TRBV12-4|NA|NA|TRBJ2-3
TGTGCCAGCAGTCCCCTCAGCGCAGATACGCAGTATTTT
CASSPLSADTQYF
>TRBV28|NA|TRBD2|TRBJ2-3
TGTGCCAGCAGGAGAGTGGCGGGAGGGGCAGATACGCAGTATTTT
CASRRVAGGADTQYF
>TRBV30|NA|NA|TRBJ2-3
TGTGCCTGGAGTATGCCCTGGGGGGAAAAAAACACAGATACGCAGTATTTT
CAWSMPWGEKNTDTQYF
>TRBV6-6|NA|NA|TRBJ1-2
TGTGCCAGCAGTTACTCGTCTGCTAACTATGGCTACACCTTC
CASSYSSANYGYTF
>TRBV19|NA|NA|TRBJ2-7
TGTGCCAGTAGTCCACAGGAAGCGGGACACCGCTACGAGCAGTACTTC
CASSPQEAGHRYEQYF
>TRBV6-6|NA|TRBD1|TRBJ1-5
TGTGCCAGCAGCCGATCGGGACAGAGCAAAAATAGCAATCAGCCCCAGCATTTT
CASSRSGQSKNSNQPQHF
>TRBV29-1|NA|TRBD1|TRBJ1-1
TGCAGCGGAGGACAGGGGCTTGGGACTGAAGCTTTCTTT
CSGGQGLGTEAFF
>TRBV9|NA|TRBD1|TRBJ2-3
TGTGCCAGCAGCACCGGGACAGGGGGCCAAGTAGATACGCAGTATTTT
CASSTGTGGQVDTQYF
>TRBV7-8|NA|TRBD2|TRBJ2-7
TGTGCCAGCAGCGCCATTCTTAAGCGGGAGAGATCTTACGAGCAGTACTTC
CASSAILKRERSYEQYF
>TRBV7-9|NA|TRBD1|TRBJ2-2
TGTGCCAGCAGCTTAGGGACAGGGGGCCCCATAAACACCGGGGAGCTGTTTTTT
CASSLGTGGPINTGELFF
>TRBV7-2|NA|TRBD2|TRBJ2-7
TGTGCCAGCAGCTTACGAGAGCGGGAGGGCTACGAGCAGTACTTC
CASSLREREGYEQYF
>TRBV24-1|NA|NA|TRBJ2-2
TGTGCCACCAGTGATTTGCGGGACACCGGGGAGCTGTTTTTT
CATSDLRDTGELFF
>TRBV27|NA|TRBD2|TRBJ2-6
TGTGCCAGCAGTCCAAGACTAGCGGGAGGGTCAGGGGCCAACGTCCTGACTTTC
CASSPRLAGGSGANVLTF
>TRBV19|NA|NA|TRBJ2-1
TGTGCCAGTAGTATGCGCTTTGGGGACGAGCAGTTCTTC
CASSMRFGDEQFF
>TRBV4-1|NA|NA|TRBJ1-2
TGCGCCAGCAGCCAAGAGGACAACCGGAGTGTATATGGCTACACCTTC
CASSQEDNRSVYGYTF